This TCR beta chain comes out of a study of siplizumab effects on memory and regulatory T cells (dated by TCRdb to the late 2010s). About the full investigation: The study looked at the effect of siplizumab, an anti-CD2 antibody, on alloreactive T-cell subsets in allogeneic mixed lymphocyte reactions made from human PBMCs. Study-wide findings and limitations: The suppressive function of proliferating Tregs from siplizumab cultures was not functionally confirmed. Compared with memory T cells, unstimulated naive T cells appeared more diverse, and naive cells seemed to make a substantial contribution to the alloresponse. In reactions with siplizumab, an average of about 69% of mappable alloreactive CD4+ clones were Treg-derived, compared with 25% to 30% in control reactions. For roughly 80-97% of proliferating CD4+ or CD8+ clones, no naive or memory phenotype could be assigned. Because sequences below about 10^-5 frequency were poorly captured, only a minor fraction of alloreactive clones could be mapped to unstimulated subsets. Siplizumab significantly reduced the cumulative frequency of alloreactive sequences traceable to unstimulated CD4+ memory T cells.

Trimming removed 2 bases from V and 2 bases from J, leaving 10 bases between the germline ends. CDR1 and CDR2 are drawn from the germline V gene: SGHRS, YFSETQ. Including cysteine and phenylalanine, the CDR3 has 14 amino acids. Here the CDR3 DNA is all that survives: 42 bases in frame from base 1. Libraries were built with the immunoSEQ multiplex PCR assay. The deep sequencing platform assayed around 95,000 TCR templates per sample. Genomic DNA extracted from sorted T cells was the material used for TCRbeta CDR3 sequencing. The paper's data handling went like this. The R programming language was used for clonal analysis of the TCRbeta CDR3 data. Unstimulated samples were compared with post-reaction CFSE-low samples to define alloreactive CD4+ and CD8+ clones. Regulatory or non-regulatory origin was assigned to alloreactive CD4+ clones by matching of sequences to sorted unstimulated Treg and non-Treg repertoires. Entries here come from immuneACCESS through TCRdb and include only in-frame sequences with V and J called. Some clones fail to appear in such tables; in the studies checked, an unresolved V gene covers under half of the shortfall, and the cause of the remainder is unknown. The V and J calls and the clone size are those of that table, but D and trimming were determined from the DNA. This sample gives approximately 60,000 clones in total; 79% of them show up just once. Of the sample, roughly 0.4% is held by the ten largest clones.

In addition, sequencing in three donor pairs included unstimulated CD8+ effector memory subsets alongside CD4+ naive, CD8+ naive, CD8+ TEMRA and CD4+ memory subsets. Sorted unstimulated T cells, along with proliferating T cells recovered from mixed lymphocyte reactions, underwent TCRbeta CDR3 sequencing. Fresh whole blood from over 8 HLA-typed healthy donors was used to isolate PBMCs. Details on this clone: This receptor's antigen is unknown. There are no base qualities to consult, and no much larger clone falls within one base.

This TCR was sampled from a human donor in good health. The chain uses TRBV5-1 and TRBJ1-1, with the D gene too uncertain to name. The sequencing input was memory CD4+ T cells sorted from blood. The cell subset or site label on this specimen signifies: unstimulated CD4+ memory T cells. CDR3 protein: CASSLRQANTEAFF. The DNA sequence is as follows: TGCGCCAGCAGCTTACGACAAGCCAACACTGAAGCTTTCTTT.